The T cell receptor (beta chain) under discussion was sequenced for a study of cytomegalovirus exposure and HLA in healthy donors. The CDR3 totals 15 residues. V shed 5 bases and J 6 bases; nucleotides not matched to a gene: 10. Germline CDR1 and CDR2: SNHLY and FYNNEI. Sequencing used immunoSEQ multiplex PCR; TCRdb keeps in-frame clones, though not all of them. This repertoire shows about 250,000 clones, 87% found once; its top ten account for approximately 12%. The clonotype comes from a man aged 18 to 30 in good health and CMV-seropositive. The V call is TRBV2, the J call TRBJ2-1; 7 bases agree with TRBD1. The material sequenced was PBMCs. The CDR3 DNA reads TGTGCCAGCAGTTTGGACAGGATCTTCCCCAATGAGCAGTTCTTC. Translating it yields CASSLDRIFPNEQFF. The whole variable domain, filled in from reference TRBV2 and TRBJ2-1, reads EPEVTQTPSHQVTQMGQEVILRCVPISNHLYFYWYRQILGQKVEFLVSFYNNEISEKSEIFDDQFSVERPDGSNFTLKIRSTKLEDSAMYFCASSLDRIFPNEQFFGPGTRLTVL.